The next 30 T cell receptor beta chains were all read from a single sample in a study of neoadjuvant anti-PD-1 for oral cavity cancer. Assay: immunoSEQ multiplex PCR; the TCRdb copy retains only in-frame clones and omits some. The table lists 13,000 to 15,000 clones, 65% to 80% of them singletons. Time point specified: after neoadjuvant nivolumab, at surgical resection. The sequences come from PBMCs, collected after nivolumab (anti-PD-1) treatment. These receptors came from a person aged 35 to 85 with oral cavity squamous cell carcinoma.

This clone was seen a few times. This chain links TRBV28 with TRBJ1-1, with 7 bases matching TRBD1. Germline V lookup: CDR1 MDHEN, CDR2 SYDVKM. This CDR3 is built from 13 residues. V gave up 9 bases and J gave up 6 bases; unmatched junction bases: 10. This CDR3 reads CASHAQGLSEAFF. Written as DNA, the CDR3 is TGTGCCAGTCACGCACAGGGGCTTTCTGAAGCTTTCTTT.

This clone was observed a few times. The rearrangement links TRBV14 to TRBJ2-2; 9 bases are shared with TRBD2. CDR3 length: 17 amino acids. Germline trimming cut 4 bases from V and 2 bases from J; bases unmatched to any gene: 8. Germline CDR1 reads SGHDN; CDR2 reads FVKESK. The CDR3 nucleotides read TGTGCCAGCAGCCTTAGAGCGGGGGGACCTAACACCGGGGAGCTGTTTTTT. It yields the protein CASSLRAGGPNTGELFF.

The chain is built from TRBV7-2 and TRBJ2-2, with 13 positions matching TRBD2. The germline gives CDR1 SGHTA, CDR2 FQGNSA. The CDR3 has 17 amino acids. V was clipped by 5 bases and J by 5 bases; unmatched bases: 8. CDR3 protein: CASSTGLAGASTGELFF. The CDR3 nucleotides are TGTGCCAGCAGCACCGGACTAGCGGGGGCTTCAACCGGGGAGCTGTTTTTT.

The chain is built from TRBV12-5 and TRBJ1-2; the match to TRBD1 covers 7 bases. The V gene's germline CDR1 is LGHNT and CDR2 FRNRAP. The CDR3 spans 14 residues. The V and J ends lost 8 bases and 2 bases, in that order; junction bases with no gene match: 8. The CDR3 protein is CASRVTGTNYGYTF. For the CDR3, the DNA is TGTGCTAGTAGAGTGACAGGGACGAACTATGGCTACACCTTC.

This clone was detected only a few times. The rearrangement uses TRBV19 and TRBJ1-5, with a tentative D call TRBD1 (6 bases). The length of the CDR3 is 16 residues. Germline CDR1 and CDR2: LNHDA and SQIVND (reference sequence). The V gene lost 5 bases and the J gene lost 1 base, with 15 bases spanning the gap. The CDR3 DNA follows: TGTGCCAGTAGTCCCGGGGAGGGGGGAAGCAATCAGCCCCAGCATTTT. Its translation: CASSPGEGGSNQPQHF.

The V and J genes are TRBV5-1 and TRBJ2-1, with TRBD2 matching 12 bases. CDR1 SGHRS and CDR2 YFSETQ come from the germline V gene. V trimming: 0 bases; J trimming: 9 bases; junction bases outside the gene matches: 7. The CDR3 is 16 residues long. The CDR3 sequence: CASSLELAGGRAEQFF. CDR3 nucleotide sequence: TGCGCCAGCAGCTTGGAGCTAGCGGGAGGGCGTGCTGAGCAGTTCTTC.

This rearrangement joins TRBV5-1 to TRBJ1-3, with 7 positions matching TRBD1. The ends lost 4 bases at V and 0 bases at J; junction bases unmatched: 4. Germline V gene lookup returns CDR1 SGHRS and CDR2 YFSETQ. The CDR3 runs 15 residues. CDR3 nucleotides: TGCGCCAGCAGCACGGGACAGCACTCTGGAAACACCATATATTTT. Its translation: CASSTGQHSGNTIYF.

The chain combines TRBV5-1 with TRBJ1-2; unclear D gene. Germline V gene lookup returns CDR1 SGHRS and CDR2 YFSETQ. This CDR3 spans 13 amino acids. The V end lost 0 bases, the J end lost 7 bases, and 10 bases lay between the germline ends. The CDR3 bases are TGCGCCAGCAGCTTGGGTGTAGAGAGTGGCTACACCTTC. Amino acid sequence: CASSLGVESGYTF. Drawing the rest from reference TRBV5-1 and TRBJ1-2, the complete variable domain is KAGVTQTPRYLIKTRGQQVTLSCSPISGHRSVSWYQQTPGQGLQFLFEYFSETQRNKGNFPGRFSGRQFSNSRSEMNVSTLELGDSALYLCASSLGVESGYTFGSGTRLTVV.

This chain connects TRBV7-9 to TRBJ2-3; D uncertain. V dropped 1 base and J dropped 2 bases, with 13 bases sitting between them. The CDR3 runs to 16 residues. Germline V lookup: CDR1 SEHNR, CDR2 FQNEAQ (reference sequence). The CDR3 region is CASSLGLQTATDTQYF. The CDR3 DNA reads TGTGCCAGCAGCTTAGGGCTCCAGACTGCCACAGATACGCAGTATTTT. Complete variable domain (other parts from reference TRBV7-9 and TRBJ2-3): DTGVSQNPRHKITKRGQNVTFRCDPISEHNRLYWYRQTLGQGPEFLTYFQNEAQLEKSRLLSDRFSAERPKGSFSTLEIQRTEQGDSAMYLCASSLGLQTATDTQYFGPGTRLTVL.

This clone is a singleton in its sample. The chain is built from TRBV7-2 and TRBJ2-1, with D tentatively TRBD2 (6 bases). Trimming cost V 2 bases and J 2 bases, with 13 bases left between them. Germline V gene sequence: CDR1 SGHTA, CDR2 FQGNSA. There are 16 residues in the CDR3. This chain's CDR3 is CASSLHHGGTYNEQFF. Here the CDR3 DNA reads TGTGCCAGCAGCTTACACCATGGAGGGACCTACAATGAGCAGTTCTTC.

V gene TRBV5-6 combines with J gene TRBJ2-3; the D gene is possibly TRBD2 (6 bases). V lost 4 bases and J lost 5, with 14 bases in between. CDR1 is SGHDT, CDR2 YYEEEE, per germline. The CDR3 has 14 residues. The chain's CDR3 is CASSLARGRDTQYF. CDR3 in DNA: TGTGCCAGCAGCCTTGCGCGGGGAAGAGATACGCAGTATTTT.

The chain carries TRBV4-1 and TRBJ2-1, with 9 bases fitting TRBD1. From germline, CDR1 is MGHRA and CDR2 YSYEKL. The CDR3 runs 15 residues. The V gene end was trimmed by 4 bases and the J gene end by 10 bases; junction bases not matched to a gene: 11. CDR3 region: CASSRGQGPVGEQFF. The CDR3 region has the DNA TGCGCCAGCAGCCGGGGACAGGGCCCGGTCGGCGAGCAGTTCTTC.

This chain joins TRBV4-1 and TRBJ2-6; D is undetermined. Between the trimmed V and J ends, which lost 6 bases and 0 bases, there was a span of 6 bases. Per germline, CDR1 MGHRA and CDR2 YSYEKL. The CDR3 is 14 residues long. This CDR3 reads CASRRYSGANVLTF. Written as DNA, the CDR3 is TGCGCCAGCAGGCGATACTCTGGGGCCAACGTCCTGACTTTC.

J is TRBJ2-3 and V is TRBV11-2; possibly TRBD1 for D (5 bases). Germline assignment: CDR1 SGHAT and CDR2 FQNNGV. The CDR3 extends over 16 amino acids. V was cut by 6 bases and J by 0 bases, with 16 bases left in between. The CDR3 region is CASRTARRASTDTQYF. CDR3 nucleotide sequence: TGTGCCAGCAGAACGGCCCGCAGGGCTAGCACAGATACGCAGTATTTT.

The V and J genes are TRBV19 and TRBJ2-7; 9 bases are a match to TRBD1. The CDR3 is made up of 16 amino acids. Losses at the gene ends were 2 bases for V and 4 bases for J; bases not matched to a gene: 9. Germline V gene sequence: CDR1 LNHDA, CDR2 SQIVND (reference sequence). CDR3 amino acids: CASSIRGQGSRYEQYF. The CDR3, as DNA: TGTGCCAGTAGTATAAGGGGACAGGGAAGCCGATACGAGCAGTACTTC.

This clone was seen once. V gene TRBV27 combines with J gene TRBJ1-5; D gene uncertain. Germline V gene lookup returns CDR1 MNHEY and CDR2 SMNVEV (reference sequence). Deletions cut 0 bases from V and 11 bases from J, with 14 bases between. This CDR3 comprises 14 residues. In DNA form, the CDR3 reads TGTGCCAGCAGTTTATCGGGCCTTCCTGTGGCCCAGCATTTT. It codes for CASSLSGLPVAQHF.

V is TRBV27 and J is TRBJ2-3; D possibly corresponds to TRBD1 (5 bases). The CDR3 is 13 amino acids. Trimming took off 8 bases at V and 6 bases at J, with 15 bases between the two ends. Germline CDR1 MNHEY, CDR2 SMNVEV (reference sequence). The CDR3 bases are TGTGCCAGCCATTTGCAGGGTTCGGATACGCAGTATTTT. Amino acids: CASHLQGSDTQYF.

The CDR3 reads CASRLAGGPGNEQFF. The CDR3 DNA is TGTGCCAGCAGATTAGCGGGAGGGCCAGGGAATGAGCAGTTCTTC. The V gene is TRBV6-1, the J gene TRBJ2-1; 11 nucleotides line up with TRBD2. V trimming: 6 bases; J trimming: 7 bases; junction bases outside the gene matches: 8. The CDR3 is 15 amino acids. Germline CDR1 reads MNHNS; CDR2 reads SASEGT.

This clone occurred once. The J gene is TRBJ1-5, the V gene TRBV5-1; D might be TRBD1 (6 bases). The CDR3 extends over 16 amino acids. Germline CDR1 is SGHRS and CDR2 is YFSETQ. V lost 7 bases and J lost 0, with 17 bases in between. CDR3: CASAPGAGYSNQPQHF. CDR3 coding DNA: TGCGCCAGCGCGCCAGGGGCAGGGTATAGCAATCAGCCCCAGCATTTT.

This chain connects TRBV28 to TRBJ2-5; no clear D gene. CDR3 length: 13 residues. Germline loops: CDR1 MDHEN, CDR2 SYDVKM. Trimming shortened V by 3 bases and J by 6 bases, and 11 bases separated the two germline ends. Written as DNA, the CDR3 is TGTGCCAGCAGTTTGGCGCTCTTAAAGACCCAGTACTTC. Translated: CASSLALLKTQYF.

The chain is built from TRBV5-4 and TRBJ1-1, with D unresolved. Germline CDR1 and CDR2: SGHNT and YYREEE (reference sequence). The CDR3 spans 13 residues. V lost 4 bases, J lost 0 bases, and 7 bases lay in between. This CDR3 is CASSPELNTEAFF. CDR3 in DNA: TGTGCCAGCAGCCCGGAGTTGAACACTGAAGCTTTCTTT.

V gene TRBV4-2 combines with J gene TRBJ2-5, with 13 bases fitting TRBD2. This CDR3 spans 17 amino acids. The germline gives CDR1 LGHNA, CDR2 YNFKEQ. J gave up 4 bases and V 1 base, and 6 bases lay outside the gene matches. Written as DNA, the CDR3 is TGTGCCAGCAGCCAAGCTCTACGGACTAGCGGGAGAGAGACCCAGTACTTC. Translating gives CASSQALRTSGRETQYF.

This chain connects TRBV27 to TRBJ2-7, with D tentatively TRBD1 (6 bases). Germline values: CDR1 MNHEY, CDR2 SMNVEV (reference sequence). The V end lost 4 bases, the J end lost 4 bases, and 20 bases lay between the germline ends. The CDR3 contains 16 residues. CDR3 protein: CASSSLSGTKAYEQYF. The DNA for the CDR3 is TGTGCCAGCAGTTCCCTCTCCGGGACAAAAGCTTACGAGCAGTACTTC.

The table lists this clone with a few counts. The chain's CDR3 is CASSMYRFGGLYTGELFF. CDR3 coding DNA: TGTGCCAGTAGTATGTATAGGTTTGGAGGACTCTACACCGGGGAGCTGTTTTTT. V gene TRBV19 combines with J gene TRBJ2-2, with D perhaps TRBD2 (5 bases). Germline CDR1 is LNHDA and CDR2 is SQIVND (reference sequence). V gave up 3 bases and J gave up 3 bases, with 20 bases separating them. CDR3 length: 18 amino acids.

The chain employs TRBV7-6 and TRBJ2-6, with D possibly TRBD2 on 5 matching bases. The CDR3 has 20 residues. V was shortened by 3 bases and J by 4 bases, with 25 bases between the two germline ends. Germline CDR1 reads SGHVS; CDR2 reads FNYEAQ. The CDR3 loop reads CASSFFPDSLGRSGANVLTF. CDR3 in DNA: TGTGCCAGCAGCTTTTTTCCGGACTCCCTCGGTAGGTCCGGGGCCAACGTCCTGACTTTC.

This chain joins TRBV2 and TRBJ2-7; D is unresolved. The germline gives CDR1 SNHLY, CDR2 FYNNEI. The V and J ends lost 4 bases and 7 bases respectively, with 20 bases between them. This CDR3 spans 15 amino acids. The CDR3 region is CASSGQTPRAGEQYF. The CDR3 DNA reads TGTGCCAGCAGTGGCCAGACACCACGAGCCGGGGAGCAGTACTTC.

The rearrangement uses TRBV5-4 and TRBJ2-5; no reliable D call. The CDR3 totals 15 residues. Germline V gene lookup returns CDR1 SGHNT and CDR2 YYREEE (reference sequence). V shed 5 bases and J shed 1 base, with 15 bases lying between them. Here the CDR3 DNA reads TGTGCCAGCAGTTTTCGAGAGACACCCCAAGAGACCCAGTACTTC. Amino acid sequence: CASSFRETPQETQYF.

This clone is a singleton in its sample. The chain couples TRBV2 to TRBJ2-2; 7 positions match TRBD1. V lost 6 bases to trimming and J lost 7 bases; unmatched junction nucleotides: 11. This CDR3 is built from 15 residues. CDR1 is SNHLY, CDR2 FYNNEI, per germline. The CDR3 reads CASSFDREEGGELFF. CDR3 DNA: TGTGCCAGCAGCTTCGACAGGGAAGAGGGCGGGGAGCTGTTTTTT.

The V gene is TRBV7-2, the J gene TRBJ2-7; TRBD2 agrees at 7 bases. The germline gives CDR1 SGHTA, CDR2 FQGNSA. V gave up 7 bases and J gave up 3 bases; unmatched junction bases: 6. The CDR3 is made up of 13 amino acids. CDR3: CASTLQRGYEQYF. The CDR3 DNA sequence: TGTGCCAGCACTCTCCAGCGGGGCTACGAGCAGTACTTC.

This chain uses TRBV11-2 with TRBJ2-7, with D maybe TRBD2 (5 bases). The CDR3 has 18 residues. Germline values: CDR1 SGHAT, CDR2 FQNNGV. Trimming stripped 6 bases from V and 3 bases from J, with 27 bases between. This CDR3 is CASSQAPPWRGPFYEQYF. DNA of the CDR3: TGTGCCAGCAGTCAAGCCCCCCCCTGGCGAGGGCCGTTCTACGAGCAGTACTTC.